This TCR beta chain came from a study of post-analysis software for immune sequencing data. Study context: Multiple sclerosis in the patients followed relapsing-remitting, secondary progressive and progressive-relapsing courses.

The library was made from cDNA and included unique molecular identifiers. Each sample of about 0.9 to 11 million input T cells yielded about 500,000 cDNA molecules, so each molecule approximated one T cell. Each CDR3 protein gets one entry after TCRdb re-called the PCR reads with MiXCR. This sample has a few hundred thousand distinct CDR3 sequences, with roughly 38% found just once. Germline values: CDR1 SGHTA, CDR2 FQGNSA. V lost 4 bases and J 7 bases, leaving 13 bases between the germline ends. The CDR3 runs to 13 residues. Study results and caveats: Patients carried 4 or 5 TRBV segments more frequently than controls did, and TRBV5-6, TRBV5-1 and TRBV20-1 were among them. Under F measure analysis, samples from one preparation batch co-clustered strongly. Normalized Chao1 diversity in multiple sclerosis patients fell significantly below that of controls.

Points on this clonotype: Its antigen is undetermined.

Input material: blood. The clonotype comes from a girl aged 2 to 10 with multiple sclerosis. V usage is TRBV7-2 and J usage is TRBJ2-5, with D possibly matching TRBD1 (6 bases). Written as DNA, the CDR3 is TGTGCCAGCAGCTCCGGACAGAGGGGGACCCAGTACTTC. This sequence encodes CASSSGQRGTQYF.